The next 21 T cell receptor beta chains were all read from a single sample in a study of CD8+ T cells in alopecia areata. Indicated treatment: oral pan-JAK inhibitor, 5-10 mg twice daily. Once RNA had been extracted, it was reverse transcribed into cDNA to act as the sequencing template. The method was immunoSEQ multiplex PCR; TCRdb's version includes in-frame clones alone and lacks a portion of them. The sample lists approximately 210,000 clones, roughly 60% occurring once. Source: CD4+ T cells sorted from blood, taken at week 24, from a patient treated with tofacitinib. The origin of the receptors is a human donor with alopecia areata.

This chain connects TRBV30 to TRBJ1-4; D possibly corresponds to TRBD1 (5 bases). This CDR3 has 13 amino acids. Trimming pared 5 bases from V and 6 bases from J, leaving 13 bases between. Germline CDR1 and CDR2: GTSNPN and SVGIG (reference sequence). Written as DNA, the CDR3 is TGTGCCTGGGACTCTGGGGCAGATGAAAAACTGTTTTTT. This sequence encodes CAWDSGADEKLFF.

DNA for the CDR3: TGTGCCAGCAGTGAAGCGTCCGCGAAGCCCCAGCATTTT. Translating gives CASSEASAKPQHF. The chain has TRBV6-1 and TRBJ1-5; D gene unclear. The germline V and J ends were trimmed by 0 bases and 8 bases, with 8 bases remaining between them. Germline CDR1 and CDR2: MNHNS and SASEGT. This CDR3 region has 13 residues.

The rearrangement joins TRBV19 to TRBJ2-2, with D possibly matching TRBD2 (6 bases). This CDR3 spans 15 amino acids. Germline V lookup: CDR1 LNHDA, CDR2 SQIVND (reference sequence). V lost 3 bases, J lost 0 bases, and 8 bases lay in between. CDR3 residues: CASSIGGTNTGELFF. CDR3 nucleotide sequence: TGTGCCAGTAGTATTGGAGGGACGAACACCGGGGAGCTGTTTTTT.

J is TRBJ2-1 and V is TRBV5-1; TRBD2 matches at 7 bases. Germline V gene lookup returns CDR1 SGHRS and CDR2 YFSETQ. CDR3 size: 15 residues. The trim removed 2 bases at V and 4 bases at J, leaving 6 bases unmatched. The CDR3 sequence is CASSLGGGPYNEQFF. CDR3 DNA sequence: TGCGCCAGCAGCTTAGGCGGGGGACCTTACAATGAGCAGTTCTTC.

DNA of the CDR3: TGTGCCAGCAGCCCAAAACAGGGGGCTAGGACCCTATACATGGGCGGGGAGCTGTTTTTT. As protein: CASSPKQGARTLYMGGELFF. The chain recombines TRBV7-6 with TRBJ2-2; 9 nucleotides agree with TRBD1. V was pared by 5 bases and J by 7 bases, with 23 bases of the junction left unmatched. Germline-derived CDR1 and CDR2 are SGHVS and FNYEAQ. The CDR3 length is 20 residues.

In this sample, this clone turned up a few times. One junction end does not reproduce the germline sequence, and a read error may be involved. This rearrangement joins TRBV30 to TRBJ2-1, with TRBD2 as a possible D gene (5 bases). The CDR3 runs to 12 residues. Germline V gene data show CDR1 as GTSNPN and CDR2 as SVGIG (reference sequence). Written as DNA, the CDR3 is TGTGCCTGGGGTGTGGAGGACAATGAGCAGTTCTTC. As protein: CAWGVEDNEQFF.

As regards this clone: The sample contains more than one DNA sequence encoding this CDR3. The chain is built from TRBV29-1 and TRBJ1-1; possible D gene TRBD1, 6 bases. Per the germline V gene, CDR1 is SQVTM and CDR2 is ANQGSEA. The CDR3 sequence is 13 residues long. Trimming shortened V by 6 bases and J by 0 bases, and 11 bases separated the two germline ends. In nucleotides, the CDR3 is TGCAGCGTAGGGGGGGTATTGAACACTGAAGCTTTCTTT. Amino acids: CSVGGVLNTEAFF.

CDR3 DNA: TGCGCCAGCAGCCTGCCAGGACAGGGTTACGAGCAGTACTTC. Protein product: CASSLPGQGYEQYF. The chain couples TRBV5-1 to TRBJ2-7, with 8 bases fitting TRBD1. Germline V gene sequence: CDR1 SGHRS, CDR2 YFSETQ. The V and J ends lost 4 bases and 4 bases, in that order; junction bases with no gene match: 7. The CDR3 runs 14 residues.

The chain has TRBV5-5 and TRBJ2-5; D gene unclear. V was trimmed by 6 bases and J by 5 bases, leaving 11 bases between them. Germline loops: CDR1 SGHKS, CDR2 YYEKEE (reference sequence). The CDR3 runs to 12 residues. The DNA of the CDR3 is TGTGCCAGCAAACCCGCCGGGGAGACCCAGTACTTC. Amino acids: CASKPAGETQYF.

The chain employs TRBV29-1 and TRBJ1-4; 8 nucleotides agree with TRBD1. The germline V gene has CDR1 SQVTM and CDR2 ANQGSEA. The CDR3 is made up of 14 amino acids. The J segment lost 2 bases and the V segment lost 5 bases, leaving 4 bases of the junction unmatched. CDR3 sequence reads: CSVSGGITNEKLFF. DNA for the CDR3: TGCAGCGTTTCAGGGGGCATCACTAATGAAAAACTGTTTTTT. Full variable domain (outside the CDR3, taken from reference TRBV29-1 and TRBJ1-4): SAVISQKPSRDICQRGTSLTIQCQVDSQVTMMFWYRQQPGQSLTLIATANQGSEATYESGFVIDKFPISRPNLTFSTLTVSNMSPEDSSIYLCSVSGGITNEKLFFGSGTQLSVL.

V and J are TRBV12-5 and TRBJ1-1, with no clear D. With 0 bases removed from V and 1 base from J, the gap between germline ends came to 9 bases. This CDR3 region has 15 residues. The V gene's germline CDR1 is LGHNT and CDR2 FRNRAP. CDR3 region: CASGLVKRSNTEAFF. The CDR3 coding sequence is TGTGCTAGTGGTTTGGTCAAAAGGTCGAACACTGAAGCTTTCTTT.

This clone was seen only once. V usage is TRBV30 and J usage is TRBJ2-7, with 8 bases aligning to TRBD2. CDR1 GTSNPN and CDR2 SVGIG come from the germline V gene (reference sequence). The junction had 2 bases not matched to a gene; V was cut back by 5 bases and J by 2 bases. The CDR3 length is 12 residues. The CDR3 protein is CAWRRGAYEQYF. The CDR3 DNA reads TGTGCCTGGCGGCGGGGGGCCTACGAGCAGTACTTC.

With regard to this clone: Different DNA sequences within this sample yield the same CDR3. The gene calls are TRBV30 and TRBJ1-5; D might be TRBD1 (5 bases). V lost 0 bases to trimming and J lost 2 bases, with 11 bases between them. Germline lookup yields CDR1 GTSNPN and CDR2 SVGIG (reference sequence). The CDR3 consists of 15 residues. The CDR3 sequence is CAWSVGGAGNQPQHF. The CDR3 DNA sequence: TGTGCCTGGAGTGTTGGAGGGGCCGGCAATCAGCCCCAGCATTTT.

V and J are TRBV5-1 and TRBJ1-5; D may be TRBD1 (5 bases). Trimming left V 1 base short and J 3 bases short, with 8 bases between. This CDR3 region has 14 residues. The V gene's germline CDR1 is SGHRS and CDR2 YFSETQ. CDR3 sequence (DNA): TGCGCCAGCAGCTTGTCAGGGATCAATCAGCCCCAGCATTTT. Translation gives CASSLSGINQPQHF. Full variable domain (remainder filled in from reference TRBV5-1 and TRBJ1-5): KAGVTQTPRYLIKTRGQQVTLSCSPISGHRSVSWYQQTPGQGLQFLFEYFSETQRNKGNFPGRFSGRQFSNSRSEMNVSTLELGDSALYLCASSLSGINQPQHFGDGTRLSIL.

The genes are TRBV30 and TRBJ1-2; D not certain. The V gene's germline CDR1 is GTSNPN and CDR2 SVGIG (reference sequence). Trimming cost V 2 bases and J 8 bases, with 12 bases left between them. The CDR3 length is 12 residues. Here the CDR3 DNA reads TGTGCCTGGAGTCCGGGTGCGGAGGGCTACACCTTC. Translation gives CAWSPGAEGYTF.

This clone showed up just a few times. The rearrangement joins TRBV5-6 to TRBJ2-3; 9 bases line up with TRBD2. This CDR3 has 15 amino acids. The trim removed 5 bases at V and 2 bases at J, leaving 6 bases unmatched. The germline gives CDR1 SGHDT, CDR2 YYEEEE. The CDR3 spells CASSLSGGNTDTQYF. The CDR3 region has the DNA TGTGCCAGCAGTCTTAGCGGGGGCAACACAGATACGCAGTATTTT.

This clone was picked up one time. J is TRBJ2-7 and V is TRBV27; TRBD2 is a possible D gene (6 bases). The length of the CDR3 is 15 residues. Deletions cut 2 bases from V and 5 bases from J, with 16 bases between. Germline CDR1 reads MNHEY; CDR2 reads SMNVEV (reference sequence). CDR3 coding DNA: TGTGCCAGCAGTTTAGGAGGGAAGATCCAGAACGAGCAGTACTTC. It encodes CASSLGGKIQNEQYF.

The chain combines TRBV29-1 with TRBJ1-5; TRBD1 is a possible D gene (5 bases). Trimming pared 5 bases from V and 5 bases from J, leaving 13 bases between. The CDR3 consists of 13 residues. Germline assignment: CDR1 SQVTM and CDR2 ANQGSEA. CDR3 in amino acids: CSVQGAQDQPQHF. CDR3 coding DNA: TGCAGCGTTCAAGGGGCGCAGGATCAGCCCCAGCATTTT.

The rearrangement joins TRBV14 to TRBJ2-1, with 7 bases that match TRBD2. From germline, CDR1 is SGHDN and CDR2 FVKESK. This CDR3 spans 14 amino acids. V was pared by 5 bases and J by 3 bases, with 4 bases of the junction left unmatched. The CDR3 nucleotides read TGTGCCAGCAGCACAGCGGGGATCTACAATGAGCAGTTCTTC. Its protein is CASSTAGIYNEQFF.

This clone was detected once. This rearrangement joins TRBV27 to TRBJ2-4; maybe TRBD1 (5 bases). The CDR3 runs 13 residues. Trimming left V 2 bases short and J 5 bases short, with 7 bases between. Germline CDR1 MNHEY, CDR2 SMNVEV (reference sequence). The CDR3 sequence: CASSLRGENIQYF. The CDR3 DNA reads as TGTGCCAGCAGTTTAAGGGGTGAAAACATTCAGTACTTC.

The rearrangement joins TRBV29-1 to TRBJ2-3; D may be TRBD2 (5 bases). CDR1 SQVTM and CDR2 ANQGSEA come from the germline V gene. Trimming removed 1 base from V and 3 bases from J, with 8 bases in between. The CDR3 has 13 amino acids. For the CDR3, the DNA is TGCAGCGTTGAAGCGCTAGCAACAGATACGCAGTATTTT. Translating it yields CSVEALATDTQYF.